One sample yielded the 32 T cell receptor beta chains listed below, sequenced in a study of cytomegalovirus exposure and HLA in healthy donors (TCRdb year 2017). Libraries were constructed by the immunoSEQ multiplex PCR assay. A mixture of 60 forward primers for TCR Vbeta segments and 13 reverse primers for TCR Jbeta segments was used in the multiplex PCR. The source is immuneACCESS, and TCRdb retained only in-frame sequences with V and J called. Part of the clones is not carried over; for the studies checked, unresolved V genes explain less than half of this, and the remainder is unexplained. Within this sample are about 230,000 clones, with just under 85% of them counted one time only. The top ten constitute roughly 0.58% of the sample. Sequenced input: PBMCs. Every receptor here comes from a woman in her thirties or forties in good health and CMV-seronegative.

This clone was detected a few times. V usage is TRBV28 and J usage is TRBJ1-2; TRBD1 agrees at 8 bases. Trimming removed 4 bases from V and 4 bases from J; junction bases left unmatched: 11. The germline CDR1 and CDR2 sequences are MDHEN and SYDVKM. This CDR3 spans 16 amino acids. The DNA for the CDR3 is TGTGCCAGCAGTTCCCTTCAGGGGGCCCGCGCCTATGGCTACACCTTC. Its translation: CASSSLQGARAYGYTF.

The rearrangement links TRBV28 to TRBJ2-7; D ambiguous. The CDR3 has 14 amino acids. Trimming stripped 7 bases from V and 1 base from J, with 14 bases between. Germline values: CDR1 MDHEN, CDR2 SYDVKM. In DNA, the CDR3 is TGTGCCAGCACCCCCGTCTATAATTCCTACGAGCAGTACTTC. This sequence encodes CASTPVYNSYEQYF. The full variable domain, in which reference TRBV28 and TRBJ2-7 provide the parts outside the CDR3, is DVKVTQSSRYLVKRTGEKVFLECVQDMDHENMFWYRQDPGLGLRLIYFSYDVKMKEKGDIPEGYSVSREKKERFSLILESASTNQTSMYLCASTPVYNSYEQYFGPGTRLTVT.

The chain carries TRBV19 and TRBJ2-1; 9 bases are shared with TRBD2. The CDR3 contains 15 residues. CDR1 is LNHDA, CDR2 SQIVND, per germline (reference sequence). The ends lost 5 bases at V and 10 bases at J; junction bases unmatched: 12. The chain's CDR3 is CASSGVAGDEEEQFF. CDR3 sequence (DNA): TGTGCCAGTAGTGGGGTAGCGGGGGACGAAGAGGAGCAGTTCTTC.

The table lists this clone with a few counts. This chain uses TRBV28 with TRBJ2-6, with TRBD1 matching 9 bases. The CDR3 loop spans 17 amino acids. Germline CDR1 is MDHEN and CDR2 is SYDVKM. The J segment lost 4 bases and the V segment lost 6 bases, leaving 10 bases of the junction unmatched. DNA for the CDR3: TGTGCCAGCAGACAGGGGACAGGGTATCCCGGGGCCAACGTCCTGACTTTC. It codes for CASRQGTGYPGANVLTF.

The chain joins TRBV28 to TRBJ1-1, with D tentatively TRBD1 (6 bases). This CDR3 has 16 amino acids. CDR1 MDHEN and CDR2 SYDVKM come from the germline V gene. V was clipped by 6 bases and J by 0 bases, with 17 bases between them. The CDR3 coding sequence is TGTGCCAGCAGCGATACAGGGTTGGGGATGAACACTGAAGCTTTCTTT. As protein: CASSDTGLGMNTEAFF.

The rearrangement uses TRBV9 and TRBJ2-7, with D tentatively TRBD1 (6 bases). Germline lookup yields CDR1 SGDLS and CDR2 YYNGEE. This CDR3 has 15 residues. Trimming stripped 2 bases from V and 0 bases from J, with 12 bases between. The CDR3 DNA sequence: TGTGCCAGCAGCGTCTCCGGACAGAGCTCCTACGAGCAGTACTTC. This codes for CASSVSGQSSYEQYF.

The CDR3 DNA sequence: TGTGCCAGTAATCTAGGAGGACAGGACTACGAGCAGTACTTC. Protein product: CASNLGGQDYEQYF. The V gene is TRBV19, the J gene TRBJ2-7; TRBD1 aligns across 7 bases. V lost 7 bases to trimming and J lost 3 bases; unmatched junction nucleotides: 9. This CDR3 is built from 14 residues. Germline CDR1 LNHDA, CDR2 SQIVND (reference sequence).

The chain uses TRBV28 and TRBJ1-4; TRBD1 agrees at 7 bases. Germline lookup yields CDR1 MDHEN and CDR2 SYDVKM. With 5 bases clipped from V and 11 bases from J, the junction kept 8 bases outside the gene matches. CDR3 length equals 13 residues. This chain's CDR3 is CASSTRTGDKLFF. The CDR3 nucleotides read TGTGCCAGCAGTACGCGAACAGGGGACAAACTGTTTTTT.

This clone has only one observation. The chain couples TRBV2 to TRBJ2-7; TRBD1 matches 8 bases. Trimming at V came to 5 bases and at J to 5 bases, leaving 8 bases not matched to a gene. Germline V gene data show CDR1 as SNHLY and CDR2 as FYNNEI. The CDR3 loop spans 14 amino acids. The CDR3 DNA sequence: TGTGCCAGCAGTACCCCGGACAGGGTCCACGAGCAGTACTTC. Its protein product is CASSTPDRVHEQYF. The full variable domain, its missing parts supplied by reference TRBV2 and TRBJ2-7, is EPEVTQTPSHQVTQMGQEVILRCVPISNHLYFYWYRQILGQKVEFLVSFYNNEISEKSEIFDDQFSVERPDGSNFTLKIRSTKLEDSAMYFCASSTPDRVHEQYFGPGTRLTVT.

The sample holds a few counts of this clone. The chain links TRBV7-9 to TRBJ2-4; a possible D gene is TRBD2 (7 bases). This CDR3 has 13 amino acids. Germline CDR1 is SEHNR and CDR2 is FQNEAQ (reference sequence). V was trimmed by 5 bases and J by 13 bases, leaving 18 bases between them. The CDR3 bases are TGTGCCAGCAGCCCAATGGGGGGGCAAGGGCAGTACTTC. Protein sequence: CASSPMGGQGQYF.

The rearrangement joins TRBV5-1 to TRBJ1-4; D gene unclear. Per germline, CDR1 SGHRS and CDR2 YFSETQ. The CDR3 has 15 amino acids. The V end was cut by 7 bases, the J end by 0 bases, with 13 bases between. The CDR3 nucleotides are TGCGCCAGCCGTAGAACAGCTGCAACTAATGAAAAACTGTTTTTT. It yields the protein CASRRTAATNEKLFF.

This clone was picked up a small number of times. In DNA form, the CDR3 reads TGTGCCAGCAGCATGACAGGGTCCCCACCCCTCCACTTT. This codes for CASSMTGSPPLHF. V is TRBV7-6 and J is TRBJ1-6; TRBD1 matches 7 bases. Losses at the gene ends were 5 bases for V and 11 bases for J; bases not matched to a gene: 6. In germline, CDR1 is SGHVS, CDR2 FNYEAQ. The length of the CDR3 is 13 residues.

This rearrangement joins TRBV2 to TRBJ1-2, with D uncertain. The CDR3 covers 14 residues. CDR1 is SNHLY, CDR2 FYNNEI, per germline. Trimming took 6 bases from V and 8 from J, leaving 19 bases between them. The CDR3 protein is CASRLESRVEGYTF. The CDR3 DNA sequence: TGTGCCAGCAGGCTTGAAAGTCGGGTGGAGGGCTACACCTTC.

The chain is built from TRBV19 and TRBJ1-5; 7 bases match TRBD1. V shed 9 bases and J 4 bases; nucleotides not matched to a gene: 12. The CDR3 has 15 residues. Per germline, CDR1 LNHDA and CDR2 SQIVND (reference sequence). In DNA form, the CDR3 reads TGTGCCAGCCTCGACAGGGCTGGAGCTAATCAGCCCCAGCATTTT. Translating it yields CASLDRAGANQPQHF.

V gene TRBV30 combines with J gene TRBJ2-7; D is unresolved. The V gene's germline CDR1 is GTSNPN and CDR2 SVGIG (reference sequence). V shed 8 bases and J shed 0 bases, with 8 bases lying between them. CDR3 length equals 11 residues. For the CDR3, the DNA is TGTGCCGATCCACTCTCCTACGAGCAGTACTTC. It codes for CADPLSYEQYF.

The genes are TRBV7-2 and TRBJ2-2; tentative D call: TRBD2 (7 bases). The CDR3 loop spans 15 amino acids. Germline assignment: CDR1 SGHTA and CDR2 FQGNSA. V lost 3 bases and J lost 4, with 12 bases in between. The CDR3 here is CASSFGGQGTGELFF. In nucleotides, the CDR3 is TGTGCCAGCAGCTTCGGGGGGCAGGGCACCGGGGAGCTGTTTTTT.

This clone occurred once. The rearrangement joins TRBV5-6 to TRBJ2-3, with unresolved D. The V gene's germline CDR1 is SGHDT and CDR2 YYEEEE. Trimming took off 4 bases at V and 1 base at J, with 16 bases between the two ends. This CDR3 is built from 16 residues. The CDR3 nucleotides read TGTGCCAGCAGCATACGGGTGGCCCCGGGCACAGATACGCAGTATTTT. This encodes CASSIRVAPGTDTQYF.

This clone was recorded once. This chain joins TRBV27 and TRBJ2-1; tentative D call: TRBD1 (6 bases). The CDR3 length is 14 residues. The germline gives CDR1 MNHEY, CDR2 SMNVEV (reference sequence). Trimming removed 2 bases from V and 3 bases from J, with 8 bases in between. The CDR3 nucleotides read TGTGCCAGCAGTTTACAGGGGTACTACAATGAGCAGTTCTTC. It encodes CASSLQGYYNEQFF.

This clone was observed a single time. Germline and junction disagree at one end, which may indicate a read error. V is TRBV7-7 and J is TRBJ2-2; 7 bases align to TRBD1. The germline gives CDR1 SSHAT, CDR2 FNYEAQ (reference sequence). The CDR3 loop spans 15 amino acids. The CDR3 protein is CASSLGGPNTGELFF. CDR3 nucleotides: TGTGCTAGCAGCTTAGGGGGCCCGAACACCGGGGAGCTGTTTTTT.

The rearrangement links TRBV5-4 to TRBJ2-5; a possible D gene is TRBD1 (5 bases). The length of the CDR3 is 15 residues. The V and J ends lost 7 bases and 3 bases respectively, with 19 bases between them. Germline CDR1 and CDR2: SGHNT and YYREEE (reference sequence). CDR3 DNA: TGTGCCAGCGGGGTAACAGGCCTGAATGAAGAGACCCAGTACTTC. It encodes CASGVTGLNEETQYF.

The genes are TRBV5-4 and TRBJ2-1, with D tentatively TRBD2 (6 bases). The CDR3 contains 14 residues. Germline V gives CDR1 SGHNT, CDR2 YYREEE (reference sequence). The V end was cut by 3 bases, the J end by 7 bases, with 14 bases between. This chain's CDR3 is CASSYRGTGNEQFF. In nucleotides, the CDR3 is TGTGCCAGCAGCTATCGAGGGACTGGGAATGAGCAGTTCTTC.

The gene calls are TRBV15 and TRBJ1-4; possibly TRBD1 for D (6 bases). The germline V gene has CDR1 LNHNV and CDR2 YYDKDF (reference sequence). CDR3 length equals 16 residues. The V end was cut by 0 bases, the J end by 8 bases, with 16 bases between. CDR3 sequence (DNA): TGTGCCACCAGCAGAGATGGGGGGGCCCGGGGCGAAAAACTGTTTTTT. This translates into CATSRDGGARGEKLFF.

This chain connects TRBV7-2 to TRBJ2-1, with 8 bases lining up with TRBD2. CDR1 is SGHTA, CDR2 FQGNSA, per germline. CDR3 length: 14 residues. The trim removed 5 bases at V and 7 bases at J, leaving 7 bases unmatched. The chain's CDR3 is CASSPGGNLNEQFF. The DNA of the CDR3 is TGTGCCAGCAGCCCGGGGGGGAACCTTAATGAGCAGTTCTTC.

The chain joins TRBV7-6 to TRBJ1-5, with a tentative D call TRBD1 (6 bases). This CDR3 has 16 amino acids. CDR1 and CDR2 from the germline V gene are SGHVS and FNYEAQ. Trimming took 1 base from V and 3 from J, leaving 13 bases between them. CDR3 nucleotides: TGTGCCAGCAGCTTAGAGGCAGGGGAGAACAATCAGCCCCAGCATTTT. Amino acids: CASSLEAGENNQPQHF.

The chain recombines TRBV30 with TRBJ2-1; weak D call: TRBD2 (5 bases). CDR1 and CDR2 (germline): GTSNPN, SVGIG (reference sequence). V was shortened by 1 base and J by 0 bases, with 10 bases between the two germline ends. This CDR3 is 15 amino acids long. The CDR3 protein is CAWSDVGSSYNEQFF. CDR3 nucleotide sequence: TGTGCCTGGAGTGACGTGGGGAGCTCCTACAATGAGCAGTTCTTC. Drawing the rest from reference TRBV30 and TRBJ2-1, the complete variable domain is SQTIHQWPATLVQPVGSPLSLECTVEGTSNPNLYWYRQAAGRGLQLLFYSVGIGQISSEVPQNLSASRPQDRQFILSSKKLLLSDSGFYLCAWSDVGSSYNEQFFGPGTRLTVL.

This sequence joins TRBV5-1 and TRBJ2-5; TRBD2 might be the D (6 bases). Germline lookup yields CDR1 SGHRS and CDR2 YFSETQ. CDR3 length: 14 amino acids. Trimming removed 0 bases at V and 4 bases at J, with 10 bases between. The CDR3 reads CASSLVTSPETQYF. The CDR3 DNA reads TGCGCCAGCAGCTTGGTTACTAGCCCAGAGACCCAGTACTTC.

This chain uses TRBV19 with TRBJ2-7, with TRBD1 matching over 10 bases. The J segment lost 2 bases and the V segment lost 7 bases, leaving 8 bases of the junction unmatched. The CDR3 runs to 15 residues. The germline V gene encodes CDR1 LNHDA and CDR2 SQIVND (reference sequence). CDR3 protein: CASKSPGTGAYEQYF. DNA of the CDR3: TGTGCCAGTAAATCCCCCGGGACAGGGGCCTACGAGCAGTACTTC.

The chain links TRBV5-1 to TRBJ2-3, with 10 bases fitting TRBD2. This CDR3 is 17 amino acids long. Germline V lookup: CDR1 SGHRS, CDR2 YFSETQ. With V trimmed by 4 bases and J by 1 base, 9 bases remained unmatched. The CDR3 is CASSPDPSGGGTDTQYF. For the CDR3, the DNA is TGCGCCAGCAGCCCGGACCCTAGCGGGGGAGGCACAGATACGCAGTATTTT.

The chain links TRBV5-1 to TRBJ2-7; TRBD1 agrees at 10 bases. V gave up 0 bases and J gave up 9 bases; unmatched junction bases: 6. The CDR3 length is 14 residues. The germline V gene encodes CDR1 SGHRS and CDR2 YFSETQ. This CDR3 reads CASSLVGTGELQYF. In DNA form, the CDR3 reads TGCGCCAGCAGCTTGGTGGGGACAGGGGAGCTGCAGTACTTC.

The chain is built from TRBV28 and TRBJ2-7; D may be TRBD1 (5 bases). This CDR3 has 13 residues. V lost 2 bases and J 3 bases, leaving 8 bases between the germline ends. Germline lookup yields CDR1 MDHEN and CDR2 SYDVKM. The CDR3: CASSLQGYYEQYF. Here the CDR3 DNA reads TGTGCCAGCAGTTTACAGGGATACTACGAGCAGTACTTC.

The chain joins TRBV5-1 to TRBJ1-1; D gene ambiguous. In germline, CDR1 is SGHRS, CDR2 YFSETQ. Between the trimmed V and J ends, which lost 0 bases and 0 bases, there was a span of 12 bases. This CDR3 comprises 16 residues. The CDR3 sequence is CASSLATDRMNTEAFF. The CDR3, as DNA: TGCGCCAGCAGCTTGGCTACAGATCGAATGAACACTGAAGCTTTCTTT.

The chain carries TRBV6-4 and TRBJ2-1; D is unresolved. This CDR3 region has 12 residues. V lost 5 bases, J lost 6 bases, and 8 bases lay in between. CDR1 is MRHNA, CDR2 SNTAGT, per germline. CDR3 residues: CASSSTGNEQFF. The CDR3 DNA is TGTGCCAGCAGTTCAACGGGCAATGAGCAGTTCTTC.